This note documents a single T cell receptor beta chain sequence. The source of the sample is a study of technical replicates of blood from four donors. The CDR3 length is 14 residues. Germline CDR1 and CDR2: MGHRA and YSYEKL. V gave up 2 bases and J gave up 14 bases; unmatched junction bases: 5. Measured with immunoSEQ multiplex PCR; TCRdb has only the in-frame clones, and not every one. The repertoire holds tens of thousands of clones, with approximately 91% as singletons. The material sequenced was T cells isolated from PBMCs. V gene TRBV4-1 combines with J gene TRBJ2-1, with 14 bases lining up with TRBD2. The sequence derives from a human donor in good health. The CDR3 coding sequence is TGCGCCAGCAGCCAAATGGGACTAGCGGGAGTGGAGTTCTTC. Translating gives CASSQMGLAGVEFF.